This TCR beta chain was sequenced during a study of T cells in Graves' hyperthyroidism and ophthalmopathy. Researchers amplified the TCR beta CDR3 regions from RNA transcripts. First-round RT-PCR of the TCR CDR3 relied on the HTBI primer set. TCRdb fed the multiplex PCR reads into MiXCR, producing one record per CDR3 protein. The sample includes 330,000 or so distinct CDR3 sequences, 18% seen only once; the top ten take roughly 16%. This CDR3 comprises 15 residues. J was trimmed by 2 bases and V by 4 bases; bases with no gene match: 7. Germline lookup yields CDR1 LNHDA and CDR2 SQIVND (reference sequence). This clonotype was counted many times.

Sequences were obtained from blood. The sequence came from a woman aged 40 to 50 with Graves' ophthalmopathy. The chain links TRBV19 to TRBJ1-1; the match to TRBD1 covers 7 bases. The CDR3 spells CASSRKTGPNTEAFF. The CDR3 DNA reads as TGTGCCAGTAGTAGGAAGACAGGGCCTAACACTGAAGCTTTCTTT.